These 3 T cell receptor beta chains were all obtained from the same sample, sequenced in a study of blood T cell repertoires in COVID-19. Sequencing used immunoSEQ multiplex PCR; TCRdb keeps in-frame clones, though not all of them. The sample consists of around 310,000 clones, around 87% of them appearing once. Input material: peripheral blood. The source of these receptors is a woman aged 35 to 49 with COVID-19, enrolled during active disease.

The chain uses TRBV11-2 and TRBJ2-4, with a possible D match to TRBD2 (5 bases). This CDR3 is 14 amino acids long. In germline, CDR1 is SGHAT, CDR2 FQNNGV. Trimming pared 1 base from V and 3 bases from J, leaving 7 bases between. The CDR3 is CASSLVRGKNIQYF. The CDR3 region has the DNA TGTGCCAGCAGCTTAGTTCGGGGCAAAAACATTCAGTACTTC.

This clone was seen once. The same CDR3 also results from other DNA sequences found in this sample. The V and J genes are TRBV27 and TRBJ1-2; 10 nucleotides line up with TRBD1. CDR3 length: 15 amino acids. Trimming cost V 6 bases and J 7 bases; bases outside gene matches: 11. Germline values: CDR1 MNHEY, CDR2 SMNVEV (reference sequence). CDR3 region: CASSPDWDRGSGYTF. Written as DNA, the CDR3 is TGTGCCAGCAGCCCTGATTGGGACAGGGGAAGTGGCTACACCTTC.

The gene calls are TRBV6-5 and TRBJ2-7; TRBD1 aligns across 9 bases. The V and J ends lost 6 bases and 7 bases, in that order; junction bases with no gene match: 4. This CDR3 has 12 amino acids. CDR1 and CDR2 from the germline V gene are MNHEY and SVGAGI. The CDR3 spells CASRQGAGEQYF. The CDR3 DNA reads TGTGCCAGCAGACAGGGGGCGGGGGAGCAGTACTTC.